This passage covers 20 T cell receptor beta chains from one sample sequenced in a study of T cell responses to AZD1222 COVID-19 vaccine. Sequencing used immunoSEQ multiplex PCR; TCRdb keeps in-frame clones, though not all of them. The repertoire has about 150,000 clones, more than 90% of them found once; the top ten carry under 20%. Sequencing was performed on peripheral blood, taken on day 0 of AZD1222 vaccination. These receptors came from an adult in good health.

The chain recombines TRBV4-3 with TRBJ1-4; a weak D match, TRBD1 (6 bases). The CDR3 is 16 amino acids. Germline CDR1 and CDR2: LGHNA and YSLEER. V gave up 2 bases and J gave up 4 bases, with 14 bases separating them. CDR3 loop: CASSQFMQGYNEKLFF. The CDR3 DNA sequence: TGCGCCAGCAGCCAATTTATGCAGGGGTATAATGAAAAACTGTTTTTT.

DNA of the CDR3: TGTGCCAGCAGTGAAGCCGGTCAGAGCTACGAGCAGTACTTC. Protein product: CASSEAGQSYEQYF. The chain carries TRBV2 and TRBJ2-7; D gene ambiguous. The CDR3 is 14 amino acids. Trimming shortened V by 0 bases and J by 3 bases, and 9 bases separated the two germline ends. The V gene's germline CDR1 is SNHLY and CDR2 FYNNEI.

This chain uses TRBV30 with TRBJ2-4; 7 bases are a match to TRBD2. There are 17 residues in the CDR3. Germline-derived CDR1 and CDR2 are GTSNPN and SVGIG (reference sequence). Trimming cost V 2 bases and J 1 base; bases outside gene matches: 11. CDR3 nucleotides: TGTGCCTGGAGTAGGCCCGGGGGGTTCCTGGCCAAAAACATTCAGTACTTC. Translating gives CAWSRPGGFLAKNIQYF.

The rearrangement links TRBV19 to TRBJ1-2; TRBD1 matches at 7 bases. The germline V gene has CDR1 LNHDA and CDR2 SQIVND (reference sequence). This CDR3 is 15 amino acids long. With 2 bases clipped from V and 3 bases from J, the junction kept 6 bases outside the gene matches. CDR3: CASSILRGRDYGYTF. Here the CDR3 DNA reads TGTGCCAGTAGTATATTAAGGGGGCGCGACTATGGCTACACCTTC.

The chain couples TRBV27 to TRBJ1-1; perhaps TRBD1 as D (6 bases). V was shortened by 3 bases and J by 1 base, with 15 bases between the two germline ends. Germline-derived CDR1 and CDR2 are MNHEY and SMNVEV (reference sequence). This CDR3 has 16 amino acids. This CDR3 reads CASSFSAGERNTEAFF. Written as DNA, the CDR3 is TGTGCCAGCAGTTTTTCGGCAGGGGAAAGGAACACTGAAGCTTTCTTT.

The chain recombines TRBV11-3 with TRBJ2-2; D is possibly TRBD2 (5 bases). Germline V gene data show CDR1 as SGHNT and CDR2 as YENEEA. The CDR3 totals 12 residues. V gave up 8 bases and J gave up 6 bases, with 10 bases separating them. CDR3 in DNA: TGTGCCAGCGGGCCCGGGGCCGGGGAGCTGTTTTTT. As protein: CASGPGAGELFF.

This sequence joins TRBV7-9 and TRBJ1-5; TRBD1 aligns across 9 bases. The CDR3 has 15 residues. J lost 5 bases, V lost 5 bases, and 7 bases had no gene match. CDR1 SEHNR and CDR2 FQNEAQ come from the germline V gene (reference sequence). CDR3 in DNA: TGTGCCAGCAGCCAGGGACAGGGATCCTATCAGCCCCAGCATTTT. Its protein is CASSQGQGSYQPQHF.

This clone was picked up one time. J is TRBJ1-2 and V is TRBV2, with TRBD1 as a possible D gene (5 bases). Germline lookup yields CDR1 SNHLY and CDR2 FYNNEI. The CDR3 contains 14 residues. V was cut by 3 bases and J by 8 bases, with 16 bases left in between. The CDR3 DNA is TGTGCCAGCAGTGAGCAACAGGATAATGGGGGCTACACCTTC. Translated, it gives CASSEQQDNGGYTF. The full variable domain, in which reference TRBV2 and TRBJ1-2 provide the parts outside the CDR3, is EPEVTQTPSHQVTQMGQEVILRCVPISNHLYFYWYRQILGQKVEFLVSFYNNEISEKSEIFDDQFSVERPDGSNFTLKIRSTKLEDSAMYFCASSEQQDNGGYTFGSGTRLTVV.

The rearrangement uses TRBV30 and TRBJ1-4, with D possibly matching TRBD1 (5 bases). Germline V gene data show CDR1 as GTSNPN and CDR2 as SVGIG (reference sequence). CDR3 size: 13 residues. V lost 7 bases and J 7 bases, leaving 16 bases between the germline ends. The CDR3 region is CAFSGTLGEKLFF. DNA for the CDR3: TGTGCCTTTTCCGGGACGTTGGGTGAAAAACTGTTTTTT.

This clone has only one observation. This chain uses TRBV11-2 with TRBJ1-2; weak D call: TRBD1 (5 bases). CDR3 length: 14 amino acids. V was shortened by 1 base and J by 4 bases, with 10 bases between the two germline ends. CDR1 and CDR2 (germline): SGHAT, FQNNGV. The CDR3 loop is CASSLVGGAYGYTF. The CDR3 DNA is TGTGCCAGCAGCTTAGTTGGGGGTGCCTATGGCTACACCTTC.

This clone was found once. The chain combines TRBV4-3 with TRBJ2-5; 7 bases fit TRBD2. CDR3 length equals 14 residues. CDR1 and CDR2 from the germline V gene are LGHNA and YSLEER. V shed 0 bases and J 5 bases; nucleotides not matched to a gene: 3. The CDR3: CASSQDKGGETQYF. CDR3 nucleotides: TGCGCCAGCAGCCAAGATAAGGGAGGGGAGACCCAGTACTTC.

The V and J genes are TRBV24-1 and TRBJ2-2; the D gene is possibly TRBD1 (6 bases). This CDR3 is built from 16 residues. Germline V lookup: CDR1 KGHDR, CDR2 SFDVKD. V shed 11 bases and J shed 1 base, with 19 bases lying between them. In DNA, the CDR3 is TGTGCCATTCAGGGTGGTAGGGGGTTGAACACCGGGGAGCTGTTTTTT. As protein: CAIQGGRGLNTGELFF.

The chain is built from TRBV9 and TRBJ1-5; no definite D call. Trimming shortened V by 4 bases and J by 4 bases, and 9 bases separated the two germline ends. The CDR3 is made up of 13 amino acids. Germline loops: CDR1 SGDLS, CDR2 YYNGEE. CDR3 coding DNA: TGTGCCAGCAGCCCCGCCGGAAATCAGCCCCAGCATTTT. This gives the protein CASSPAGNQPQHF.

This sequence joins TRBV7-2 and TRBJ2-1; D is ambiguous. This CDR3 has 14 amino acids. The V end was cut by 4 bases, the J end by 0 bases, with 7 bases between. Germline-derived CDR1 and CDR2 are SGHTA and FQGNSA. DNA for the CDR3: TGTGCCAGCAGCTACGGATCCTCCTACAATGAGCAGTTCTTC. Amino acid sequence: CASSYGSSYNEQFF.

The chain employs TRBV29-1 and TRBJ2-5; D is unclear. This CDR3 has 12 amino acids. V lost 4 bases, J lost 5 bases, and 11 bases lay in between. Germline assignment: CDR1 SQVTM and CDR2 ANQGSEA. CDR3: CSVGDLGETQYF. In DNA, the CDR3 is TGCAGCGTTGGGGATCTCGGGGAGACCCAGTACTTC.

The V call is TRBV5-4, the J call TRBJ2-6, with 7 bases that match TRBD1. CDR3 length equals 17 residues. Germline assignment: CDR1 SGHNT and CDR2 YYREEE (reference sequence). V trimming: 2 bases; J trimming: 0 bases; junction bases outside the gene matches: 5. The CDR3 nucleotides read TGTGCCAGCAGCTTTTGGGACAGAAACTCTGGGGCCAACGTCCTGACTTTC. Translating it yields CASSFWDRNSGANVLTF.

V is TRBV6-5 and J is TRBJ1-4; no definite D call. Per the germline V gene, CDR1 is MNHEY and CDR2 is SVGAGI. The CDR3 runs 15 residues. Between the trimmed V and J ends, which lost 0 bases and 0 bases, there was a span of 5 bases. CDR3 region: CASSYSHPTNEKLFF. Written as DNA, the CDR3 is TGTGCCAGCAGTTACTCCCATCCAACTAATGAAAAACTGTTTTTT.

This clone was counted a few times. The chain recombines TRBV7-9 with TRBJ1-1; D may be TRBD1 (6 bases). This CDR3 is 13 amino acids long. Germline V gene sequence: CDR1 SEHNR, CDR2 FQNEAQ (reference sequence). Trimming took off 7 bases at V and 1 base at J, with 10 bases between the two ends. DNA for the CDR3: TGTGCCAGCACCAGGACAGAGAACACTGAAGCTTTCTTT. This translates into CASTRTENTEAFF.

The CDR3 DNA follows: TGCAGCGTTGGAACAGGGACGAGCACTGAAGCTTTCTTT. This sequence encodes CSVGTGTSTEAFF. J is TRBJ1-1 and V is TRBV29-1, with TRBD1 as a possible D gene (6 bases). Per the germline V gene, CDR1 is SQVTM and CDR2 is ANQGSEA. Trimming removed 4 bases from V and 4 bases from J, with 13 bases in between. This CDR3 spans 13 amino acids.

The chain uses TRBV5-1 and TRBJ1-1; tentatively, D is TRBD1 (5 bases). V lost 4 bases and J 3 bases, leaving 16 bases between the germline ends. Germline V gene data show CDR1 as SGHRS and CDR2 as YFSETQ. The CDR3 sequence is 15 residues long. The CDR3 sequence is CASSPGPRGDTEAFF. CDR3 in DNA: TGCGCCAGCAGCCCAGGCCCGAGAGGGGACACTGAAGCTTTCTTT.